The following is a T cell receptor beta chain sequence with its context. The antigen is undetermined. Original methodology: Filtering differed because ImmunoSEQ produced junction-only sequences that carried no quality scores. TCRdb's table, derived via immunoSEQ multiplex PCR, lists solely in-frame clones and lacks some. V and J calls and clone size are given by that table; D and trimming were obtained from the DNA. This sample has millions of clones, with around 96% found just once. The naive CD8 fraction comprised CD45RO-negative cells positively selected for CCR7 and excluded terminally differentiated effector memory CD45RA+ cells. The data belong to a study of shared clonotypes between healthy human individuals. Study conclusions and caveats: Blood was the only sampled material, and tissue repertoires likely differ. The study found about 5% of naive CD4 clonotypes shared across a handful of donors.

Deletions cut 2 bases from V and 6 bases from J, with 13 bases between. CDR3 size: 14 residues. Germline V gives CDR1 MGHRA, CDR2 YSYEKL. The sequence derives from a young man in good health. The chain employs TRBV4-1 and TRBJ1-1; D gene unclear. The sample comprised naive CD8+ T cells sorted from blood. CDR3 residues: CASSQIVGRPEAFF. As DNA, the CDR3 is TGCGCCAGCAGCCAAATTGTAGGGCGTCCTGAAGCTTTCTTT.